The rows below give T cell receptor beta chains drawn from one sample of a study of T cells after yellow fever vaccination. TCRdb re-called the 5' RACE reads through MiXCR, storing one row per CDR3 protein. Counted here are 110,000 to 150,000 distinct CDR3 sequences, 6.6% occurring once; the ten biggest clones make up approximately 0.59%. Material: CD4+ T cells sorted from PBMCs, obtained 10 days after the yellow fever booster vaccination. The receptor source for this set is a man aged 25-45 years who received the YFV17D yellow fever vaccine. CDR3s include the opening cysteine and the closing phenylalanine or tryptophan. The order of the fields is J gene, D gene, V gene, clone size, CDR3 DNA, CDR3 protein. D genes are given only for firm matches. Size is omitted from some rows. Given values are once, few, many or a class for expanded clones.

j_gene: TRBJ2-5
d_gene: TRBD2
v_gene: TRBV10-3
abundance: many
CDR3nt: TGTGCCATCGGTTTAGCGGGAGCTGGCGAGACCCAGTACTTC
CDR3aa: CAIGLAGAGETQYF

j_gene: TRBJ2-2
d_gene: NA
v_gene: TRBV20-1
abundance: NA
CDR3nt: TGCAGTGCTCGGATAAACACCGGGGAGCTGTTTTTT
CDR3aa: CSARINTGELFF

j_gene: TRBJ2-7
d_gene: NA
v_gene: TRBV18
abundance: many
CDR3nt: TGTGCCAGCTCGGTAAGCGCGGGCTACGAGCAGTACTTC
CDR3aa: CASSVSAGYEQYF

j_gene: TRBJ2-7
d_gene: NA
v_gene: TRBV18
abundance: many
CDR3nt: TGTGCCAGCTCACCTGAGCGGGAGCAGTACTTC
CDR3aa: CASSPEREQYF

j_gene: TRBJ2-7
d_gene: NA
v_gene: TRBV15
abundance: NA
CDR3nt: TGTGCCACCAGCAGAGTGGGTATTTACGAGCAGTACTTC
CDR3aa: CATSRVGIYEQYF

j_gene: TRBJ2-5
d_gene: TRBD2
v_gene: TRBV6-1
abundance: NA
CDR3nt: TGTGCCAGCAGCCCACCACTCCGCACTAGCGGGAGGATAGAGACCCAGTACTTC
CDR3aa: CASSPPLRTSGRIETQYF

j_gene: TRBJ1-1
d_gene: NA
v_gene: TRBV30
abundance: many
CDR3nt: TGTGCCTGGAAGTGGGGGAACACTGAAGCTTTCTTT
CDR3aa: CAWKWGNTEAFF

j_gene: TRBJ2-7
d_gene: NA
v_gene: TRBV20-1
abundance: many
CDR3nt: TGCAGTGCTAGAGAGACGGGGAAGGGGGAGCAGTACTTC
CDR3aa: CSARETGKGEQYF

j_gene: TRBJ2-1
d_gene: TRBD2
v_gene: TRBV20-1
abundance: many
CDR3nt: TGCAGTGCTCAGGAGGGACTAGCGGACAATGAGCAGTTCTTC
CDR3aa: CSAQEGLADNEQFF

j_gene: TRBJ2-1
d_gene: NA
v_gene: TRBV7-2
abundance: many
CDR3nt: TGTGCCAGCAGCTTAGCGGCAGCCTTCAGAGAGCAGTTCTTC
CDR3aa: CASSLAAAFREQFF

j_gene: TRBJ1-4
d_gene: NA
v_gene: TRBV20-1
abundance: many
CDR3nt: TGCAGTGCTAGGGGAAGCTATAATGAAAAACTGTTTTTT
CDR3aa: CSARGSYNEKLFF

j_gene: TRBJ1-6
d_gene: TRBD1
v_gene: TRBV18
abundance: many
CDR3nt: TGTGCCAGCTCACCGCCGGGACAGATGAATTCACCCCTCCACTTT
CDR3aa: CASSPPGQMNSPLHF

j_gene: TRBJ2-1
d_gene: NA
v_gene: TRBV12-3/TRBV12-4
abundance: NA
CDR3nt: TGTGCCACCATAGTCAAGGAAAATGAGCAGTTCTTC
CDR3aa: CATIVKENEQFF

j_gene: TRBJ2-2
d_gene: NA
v_gene: TRBV5-1
abundance: many
CDR3nt: TGCGCCAGCAGCTTGGATCAGGGGGAGCTGTTTTTT
CDR3aa: CASSLDQGELFF

j_gene: TRBJ2-1
d_gene: NA
v_gene: TRBV7-2
abundance: many
CDR3nt: TGTGCCAGCAGCTGGACCTACAATGAGCAGTTCTTC
CDR3aa: CASSWTYNEQFF

j_gene: TRBJ1-1
d_gene: TRBD1
v_gene: TRBV15
abundance: many
CDR3nt: TGTGCCACCAGCAGAGGCAGACAGGGGTTCACTGAAGCTTTCTTT
CDR3aa: CATSRGRQGFTEAFF

j_gene: TRBJ2-7
d_gene: TRBD2
v_gene: TRBV4-3
abundance: many
CDR3nt: TGCGCCAGCAGCCAAGAAGCGGGACGCTCCTACGAGCAGTACTTC
CDR3aa: CASSQEAGRSYEQYF

j_gene: TRBJ1-5
d_gene: NA
v_gene: TRBV20-1
abundance: many
CDR3nt: TGCAGTGCTAGTAACAGAACCAATCAGCCCCAGCATTTT
CDR3aa: CSASNRTNQPQHF

j_gene: TRBJ2-5
d_gene: NA
v_gene: TRBV5-1
abundance: many
CDR3nt: TGCGCCAGCAGCTTGTTACTCGGAAGTTTAGAGACCCAGTACTTC
CDR3aa: CASSLLLGSLETQYF

j_gene: TRBJ2-1
d_gene: NA
v_gene: TRBV7-7
abundance: many
CDR3nt: TGTGCTAGCAGCCTCTCTGGCCTAGCCGGGAATGAGCAGTTCTTC
CDR3aa: CASSLSGLAGNEQFF

j_gene: TRBJ2-1
d_gene: TRBD2
v_gene: TRBV6-2/TRBV6-3
abundance: many
CDR3nt: TGTGCCAGCAAAAAGGCCGGGACTAGCGCCTATGAGCAGTTCTTC
CDR3aa: CASKKAGTSAYEQFF

j_gene: TRBJ2-7
d_gene: NA
v_gene: TRBV7-2
abundance: few
CDR3nt: TGTGCCAGCAGCTTATCCCGGGGGACCTACGAGCAGTACTTC
CDR3aa: CASSLSRGTYEQYF

j_gene: TRBJ2-5
d_gene: TRBD2
v_gene: TRBV4-2
abundance: many
CDR3nt: TGTGCCAGCAGCCAAGAACAAGCGGGGGGGGAGACCCAGTACTTC
CDR3aa: CASSQEQAGGETQYF

j_gene: TRBJ2-7
d_gene: TRBD1
v_gene: TRBV7-2
abundance: few
CDR3nt: TGTGCCAGCAGCCAACGGACAGGGCGGTACGAGCAGTACTTC
CDR3aa: CASSQRTGRYEQYF

j_gene: TRBJ1-2
d_gene: NA
v_gene: TRBV28
abundance: many
CDR3nt: TGTGCCAGCAGAGTGACAGTCAGTTTTGGGTATGGCTACACCTTC
CDR3aa: CASRVTVSFGYGYTF

j_gene: TRBJ2-5
d_gene: NA
v_gene: TRBV20-1
abundance: many
CDR3nt: TGCAGTGCTAGAGGGTGGGGAGCCTCCCAAGAGACCCAGTACTTC
CDR3aa: CSARGWGASQETQYF

j_gene: TRBJ2-3
d_gene: NA
v_gene: TRBV5-1
abundance: many
CDR3nt: TGCGCCAGCAGCTCGGGGCAGCCGCGCGATACGCAGTATTTT
CDR3aa: CASSSGQPRDTQYF

j_gene: TRBJ2-2
d_gene: NA
v_gene: TRBV27
abundance: many
CDR3nt: TGTGCCAGCAGTTTATTTCGCACCGGGGAGCTGTTTTTT
CDR3aa: CASSLFRTGELFF

j_gene: TRBJ2-7
d_gene: NA
v_gene: TRBV20-1
abundance: many
CDR3nt: TGCAGTGCTTCTCCTGGCCATTACGAGCAGTACTTC
CDR3aa: CSASPGHYEQYF

j_gene: TRBJ1-5
d_gene: NA
v_gene: TRBV5-5
abundance: many
CDR3nt: TGTGCCAGCAGCGATATGGGGGGCAATCAGCCCCAGCATTTT
CDR3aa: CASSDMGGNQPQHF

j_gene: TRBJ1-1
d_gene: NA
v_gene: TRBV11-2
abundance: many
CDR3nt: TGTGCCAGCAGCTCGGCCGGGGGGACTGTGGGGTTGAACACTGAAGCTTTCTTT
CDR3aa: CASSSAGGTVGLNTEAFF

j_gene: TRBJ2-3
d_gene: NA
v_gene: TRBV10-3
abundance: many
CDR3nt: TGTGCCATCAGCGTCAGCACAGATACGCAGTATTTT
CDR3aa: CAISVSTDTQYF

j_gene: TRBJ2-1
d_gene: TRBD1
v_gene: TRBV20-1
abundance: many
CDR3nt: TGCAGTGCCCCGGACAGGGCGCGTCCTTGGCAGTTCTTC
CDR3aa: CSAPDRARPWQFF

j_gene: TRBJ2-2
d_gene: NA
v_gene: TRBV12-3/TRBV12-4
abundance: many
CDR3nt: TGTGCCAGCAGTCTGGGACAAAAGAACACCGGGGAGCTGTTTTTT
CDR3aa: CASSLGQKNTGELFF

j_gene: TRBJ2-3
d_gene: NA
v_gene: TRBV7-2
abundance: NA
CDR3nt: TGTGCCAGCAGCCGCGGGCTCGATCGGAGCACAGATACGCAGTATTTT
CDR3aa: CASSRGLDRSTDTQYF

j_gene: TRBJ2-7
d_gene: NA
v_gene: TRBV18
abundance: few
CDR3nt: TGTGCCAGCTCACCACCGATGAGCTCCTACGAGCAGTACTTC
CDR3aa: CASSPPMSSYEQYF

j_gene: TRBJ1-1
d_gene: NA
v_gene: TRBV7-3
abundance: many
CDR3nt: TGTGCCAGCAGCTTGGGCAGGGAGACTGAAGCTTTCTTT
CDR3aa: CASSLGRETEAFF

j_gene: TRBJ1-1
d_gene: NA
v_gene: TRBV3-1
abundance: many
CDR3nt: TGTGCCAGCAGCCATGACGTGTCTGAAGCTTTCTTT
CDR3aa: CASSHDVSEAFF

j_gene: TRBJ2-2
d_gene: TRBD2
v_gene: TRBV10-1
abundance: many
CDR3nt: TGCGCCAGCAGTGACAGTGCGGGAGCCGGGGAGCTGTTTTTT
CDR3aa: CASSDSAGAGELFF

j_gene: TRBJ2-7
d_gene: NA
v_gene: TRBV7-9
abundance: NA
CDR3nt: TGTGCCAGCAGCTTAGACCAGGGTCGCGAGCAGTACTTC
CDR3aa: CASSLDQGREQYF

j_gene: TRBJ1-1
d_gene: TRBD1
v_gene: TRBV6-2/TRBV6-3
abundance: many
CDR3nt: TGTGCCAGCAGTTGGGACAGGGCAGCTTTCTTT
CDR3aa: CASSWDRAAFF

j_gene: TRBJ2-1
d_gene: NA
v_gene: TRBV5-1
abundance: many
CDR3nt: TGCGCCAGCAGCCATGACAATTACAATGAGCAGTTCTTC
CDR3aa: CASSHDNYNEQFF

j_gene: TRBJ1-2
d_gene: NA
v_gene: TRBV20-1
abundance: many
CDR3nt: TGCAGTGCTCGCGAGTTCCGCGGAGGATATGGCTACACCTTC
CDR3aa: CSAREFRGGYGYTF

j_gene: TRBJ2-7
d_gene: NA
v_gene: TRBV27
abundance: many
CDR3nt: TGTGCCAGCAGTTCCCAGGGACGGGGATACGAGCAGTACTTC
CDR3aa: CASSSQGRGYEQYF

j_gene: TRBJ2-2
d_gene: NA
v_gene: TRBV6-5
abundance: many
CDR3nt: TGTGCCAGCAGTTACGAGAGGGTCACCGGGGAGCTGTTTTTT
CDR3aa: CASSYERVTGELFF

j_gene: TRBJ2-1
d_gene: NA
v_gene: TRBV3-1
abundance: NA
CDR3nt: TGTGCCAGCTCCCAGGGGCGGGGCCTTTACAATGAGCAGTTCTTC
CDR3aa: CASSQGRGLYNEQFF

j_gene: TRBJ2-7
d_gene: TRBD2
v_gene: TRBV5-5
abundance: many
CDR3nt: TGTGCCAGCAGATTACTAGCGGGATCCTACGAGCAGTACTTC
CDR3aa: CASRLLAGSYEQYF

j_gene: TRBJ2-7
d_gene: NA
v_gene: TRBV12-2
abundance: NA
CDR3nt: TGTGCAAGTCGCGCCTCGTCTAGCGGGAGGGCCTACGAGCAGTACTTC
CDR3aa: CASRASSSGRAYEQYF

j_gene: TRBJ2-7
d_gene: NA
v_gene: TRBV18
abundance: many
CDR3nt: TGTGCCAGCTCACCGTTAGACCTCTACGAGCAGTACTTC
CDR3aa: CASSPLDLYEQYF

j_gene: TRBJ2-3
d_gene: NA
v_gene: TRBV27
abundance: many
CDR3nt: TGTGCCAGCTCCTCCCTACGGGATACGCAGTATTTT
CDR3aa: CASSSLRDTQYF

j_gene: TRBJ2-2
d_gene: NA
v_gene: TRBV12-3/TRBV12-4
abundance: many
CDR3nt: TGTGCCAGCAGTTTAAGCACCTTGAACACCGGGGAGCTGTTTTTT
CDR3aa: CASSLSTLNTGELFF

j_gene: TRBJ2-5
d_gene: NA
v_gene: TRBV5-1
abundance: NA
CDR3nt: TGCGCCAGCAGCTTGGCACAGACCCAGTACTTC
CDR3aa: CASSLAQTQYF

j_gene: TRBJ2-2
d_gene: TRBD1
v_gene: TRBV15
abundance: many
CDR3nt: TGTGCCACCAGCAATCCCGGGACAGGGAACACCGGGGAGCTGTTTTTT
CDR3aa: CATSNPGTGNTGELFF